These 5 T cell receptor beta chains originate from one sample sequenced in a study of siplizumab effects on memory and regulatory T cells. The data were produced by immunoSEQ multiplex PCR, yet TCRdb's version contains in-frame clones alone and is incomplete. The sample holds some 56,000 clones, about 98% seen once. The sample taken for sequencing was naive CD8+ T cells sorted from blood. These receptor sequences come from a human donor in good health.

This chain uses TRBV9 with TRBJ2-3, with 8 bases lining up with TRBD2. Germline V gives CDR1 SGDLS, CDR2 YYNGEE. The junction had 9 bases not matched to a gene; V was cut back by 4 bases and J by 2 bases. The CDR3 length is 16 residues. This CDR3 is CASSPLGGRTTDTQYF. The CDR3 region has the DNA TGTGCCAGCAGCCCCTTGGGCGGGAGGACCACAGATACGCAGTATTTT.

The chain links TRBV4-1 to TRBJ2-1, with D possibly being TRBD2 (5 bases). Trimming cost V 1 base and J 7 bases, with 11 bases left between them. The germline V gene encodes CDR1 MGHRA and CDR2 YSYEKL. The CDR3 contains 14 residues. The CDR3 bases are TGCGCCAGCAGCCAAGCGGTGGGAGAGAATGAGCAGTTCTTC. This sequence encodes CASSQAVGENEQFF.

V and J are TRBV19 and TRBJ2-7; possible D gene TRBD2, 5 bases. V lost 8 bases to trimming and J lost 2 bases, with 7 bases between them. The CDR3 spans 11 residues. CDR1 is LNHDA, CDR2 SQIVND, per germline (reference sequence). The CDR3 nucleotides are TGTGCCAGTTCTAGCCCCTACGAGCAGTACTTC. Protein: CASSSPYEQYF.

This clone has only one observation. The CDR3 nucleotides are TGTGCCAGGACAGGGTTGGGAAACACCATATATTTT. This gives the protein CARTGLGNTIYF. The chain employs TRBV21-1 and TRBJ1-3; the tabulated D call, TRBD1, remains unverified against the DNA. TRBV21-1 is a documented pseudogene. The CDR3 runs 12 residues.

This chain's CDR3 is CASSPVTGPSYEQYF. The CDR3 bases are TGTGCCAGCAGCCCCGTCACCGGGCCAAGCTACGAGCAGTACTTC. The rearrangement joins TRBV11-3 to TRBJ2-7; D remains unclear. Germline assignment: CDR1 SGHNT and CDR2 YENEEA. The CDR3 runs to 15 residues. Trimming removed 5 bases at V and 3 bases at J, with 17 bases between.